The text below deals with one T cell receptor beta chain. What it recognizes is unknown. This sample is drawn from a study of shared clonotypes between healthy human individuals. The CDR3 consists of 14 residues. V lost 4 bases and J lost 1, with 8 bases in between. The germline gives CDR1 SNHLY, CDR2 FYNNEI. Study-level points and caveats: The sole specimen, blood, was sampled, and tissue repertoires likely differ.

It was about 190 ng DNA, about 30,000 T cell genomes, that sorted-subset replicate PCRs used. Some clones are missing from TCRdb's copy, which holds only in-frame ones; the method was immunoSEQ multiplex PCR. The data hold approximately 980,000 clones, with over 75% observed a single time. Nashville, Tennessee was home to all donors, who were Caucasian adults. The sample consisted of memory CD4+ T cells sorted from blood. Subset in this sample: CD45RA-negative fraction. This chain joins TRBV2 and TRBJ1-3; D uncertain. The sequence came from a man younger than 30 in good health. CDR3 in DNA: TGTGCCAGCAGTGCTATGGGGTCTGGAAACACCATATATTTT. It translates to CASSAMGSGNTIYF.